The 29 T cell receptor beta chains presented below share a single source sample, sequenced in a study of radiotherapy plus CTLA-4 blockade in lung cancer. The protocol was immunoSEQ multiplex PCR, while the TCRdb copy is restricted to in-frame clones and leaves out a portion. The top ten hold about a sixth of the sample, which has 85,000 to 100,000 clones, approximately 86% seen once. The sample here was peripheral blood, taken from a patient treated with radiotherapy plus ipilimumab. The receptors were sampled from a human donor with non-small cell lung cancer that progressed on radiotherapy plus ipilimumab.

The gene calls are TRBV18 and TRBJ2-7, with TRBD2 matching over 7 bases. The germline CDR1 and CDR2 sequences are KGHSH and LQKENI. The CDR3 consists of 16 residues. J was trimmed by 2 bases and V by 0 bases; bases with no gene match: 7. As DNA, the CDR3 is TGTGCCAGCTCACCACCGGTGGGAGGGCCAGCCTACGAGCAGTACTTC. Protein: CASSPPVGGPAYEQYF.

The sample holds one count of this clone. The J gene is TRBJ2-1, the V gene TRBV5-1, with 14 bases aligning to TRBD2. V was pared by 5 bases and J by 6 bases, with 7 bases of the junction left unmatched. Germline V gene sequence: CDR1 SGHRS, CDR2 YFSETQ. The CDR3 totals 16 residues. CDR3 DNA: TGCGCCAGCAGAGGGACTAGCGGGAGTTCCGGCAATGAGCAGTTCTTC. It encodes CASRGTSGSSGNEQFF.

V and J are TRBV5-1 and TRBJ2-7; TRBD1 matches 8 bases. The CDR3 is 15 amino acids. Losses at the gene ends were 2 bases for V and 2 bases for J; bases not matched to a gene: 6. CDR1 and CDR2 (germline): SGHRS, YFSETQ. The CDR3 loop reads CASSLRQGSAYEQYF. The CDR3 nucleotides are TGCGCCAGCAGCTTACGACAGGGGAGTGCCTACGAGCAGTACTTC.

The chain couples TRBV5-1 to TRBJ1-2; TRBD1 agrees at 8 bases. This CDR3 region has 14 residues. Germline V gene data show CDR1 as SGHRS and CDR2 as YFSETQ. Trimming took 4 bases from V and 4 from J; bases not matched to a gene: 6. The CDR3 reads CASSPGTGFYGYTF. The CDR3 DNA reads as TGCGCCAGCAGCCCGGGGACAGGTTTCTATGGCTACACCTTC.

This chain links TRBV7-2 with TRBJ1-2; D is undetermined. Trimming stripped 3 bases from V and 5 bases from J, with 4 bases between. The germline V gene has CDR1 SGHTA and CDR2 FQGNSA. This CDR3 is built from 11 residues. In nucleotides, the CDR3 is TGTGCCAGCAGCTTGACTTATGGCTACACCTTC. This encodes CASSLTYGYTF. Variable domain in full (rest from reference TRBV7-2 and TRBJ1-2): GAGVSQSPSNKVTEKGKDVELRCDPISGHTALYWYRQSLGQGLEFLIYFQGNSAPDKSGLPSDRFSAERTGGSVSTLTIQRTQQEDSAVYLCASSLTYGYTFGSGTRLTVV.

The chain carries TRBV9 and TRBJ1-2; 9 nucleotides align to TRBD1. Per the germline V gene, CDR1 is SGDLS and CDR2 is YYNGEE. The CDR3 loop spans 15 amino acids. The V segment lost 0 bases and the J segment 4 bases; nucleotides outside the gene matches: 4. As DNA, the CDR3 is TGTGCCAGCAGCGTAGAAGACAGGGGGATCTATGGCTACACCTTC. Translated, it gives CASSVEDRGIYGYTF.

The V and J genes are TRBV9 and TRBJ2-7, with TRBD1 matching over 7 bases. CDR3 length equals 15 residues. Unmatched junction bases numbered 3, after V lost 0 bases and J lost 0 bases. Germline assignment: CDR1 SGDLS and CDR2 YYNGEE. For the CDR3, the DNA is TGTGCCAGCAGCGTAGGGGACAGTGCCTCCTACGAGCAGTACTTC. Amino acids: CASSVGDSASYEQYF.

The chain combines TRBV2 with TRBJ2-1, with D uncertain. CDR1 is SNHLY and CDR2 is FYNNEI in the germline V gene. V lost 8 bases to trimming and J lost 4 bases, with 12 bases between them. This CDR3 is built from 13 residues. CDR3 DNA sequence: TGTGCCAGCCCAGGTGGAGTTTACAATGAGCAGTTCTTC. This translates into CASPGGVYNEQFF.

The chain couples TRBV6-6 to TRBJ2-7; tentative D call: TRBD2 (5 bases). The germline CDR1 and CDR2 sequences are MNHNY and SVGAGI (reference sequence). Trimming left V 2 bases short and J 8 bases short, with 16 bases between. This CDR3 contains 14 residues. CDR3 sequence (DNA): TGTGCCAGCAGTTACCCACCCCCGAGGGAGAAGCAGTACTTC. Its protein product is CASSYPPPREKQYF.

V usage is TRBV15 and J usage is TRBJ1-1, with a weak D call TRBD1 (5 bases). CDR1 LNHNV and CDR2 YYDKDF come from the germline V gene (reference sequence). V lost 5 bases, J lost 3 bases, and 13 bases lay in between. CDR3 length: 14 amino acids. The DNA for the CDR3 is TGTGCCACCAGCGGCGAGGGGCAGGACACTGAAGCTTTCTTT. Its translation: CATSGEGQDTEAFF.

This chain connects TRBV7-2 to TRBJ2-7, with TRBD2 matching 12 bases. CDR1 SGHTA and CDR2 FQGNSA come from the germline V gene. The CDR3 has 14 amino acids. V trimming: 5 bases; J trimming: 4 bases; junction bases outside the gene matches: 3. CDR3 protein: CASSPGLAGYEQYF. In nucleotides, the CDR3 is TGTGCCAGCAGCCCCGGACTAGCGGGATACGAGCAGTACTTC.

As DNA, the CDR3 is TGTGCCAGCAGCTTAGGAGGGATTTCAGCCGGGGAGCTGTTTTTT. It encodes CASSLGGISAGELFF. The chain recombines TRBV7-3 with TRBJ2-2; D is possibly TRBD2 (6 bases). CDR1 is SGHTA and CDR2 is FQGTGA in the germline V gene. This CDR3 contains 15 residues. The V end lost 2 bases, the J end lost 6 bases, and 13 bases lay between the germline ends.

The chain has TRBV7-2 and TRBJ2-7, with a tentative D call TRBD1 (6 bases). CDR3 length: 13 residues. The germline V gene has CDR1 SGHTA and CDR2 FQGNSA. V shed 2 bases and J shed 2 bases, with 7 bases lying between them. The CDR3: CASSLTGTYEQYF. The DNA of the CDR3 is TGTGCCAGCAGCTTAACAGGGACCTACGAGCAGTACTTC. Together with reference TRBV7-2 and TRBJ2-7, the CDR3 gives the full variable domain: GAGVSQSPSNKVTEKGKDVELRCDPISGHTALYWYRQSLGQGLEFLIYFQGNSAPDKSGLPSDRFSAERTGGSVSTLTIQRTQQEDSAVYLCASSLTGTYEQYFGPGTRLTVT.

This chain connects TRBV11-2 to TRBJ1-2, with D unclear. In germline, CDR1 is SGHAT, CDR2 FQNNGV. The CDR3 runs to 13 residues. V was shortened by 2 bases and J by 7 bases, with 11 bases between the two germline ends. CDR3 DNA: TGTGCCAGCAGCTTATCCACCATGGTTGGCTACACCTTC. Translated, it gives CASSLSTMVGYTF.

V gene TRBV4-1 combines with J gene TRBJ1-5; 7 positions match TRBD1. The CDR3 is made up of 16 amino acids. Germline V gene sequence: CDR1 MGHRA, CDR2 YSYEKL. Germline trimming cut 5 bases from V and 0 bases from J; bases unmatched to any gene: 7. The CDR3 nucleotides are TGCGCCAGCAGCGCTACGACAGGGTATAGCAATCAGCCCCAGCATTTT. Protein: CASSATTGYSNQPQHF.

This rearrangement joins TRBV6-5 to TRBJ2-1; TRBD2 agrees at 7 bases. The CDR3 extends over 12 amino acids. Germline CDR1 and CDR2: MNHEY and SVGAGI. V lost 5 bases and J lost 12; bases outside the gene matches: 7. CDR3 nucleotide sequence: TGTGCCAGCAGTAAGGGAGGGTCAGCGCAGTTCTTC. It encodes CASSKGGSAQFF.

The chain uses TRBV4-1 and TRBJ2-5; D is undetermined. Germline V CDR1 and CDR2: MGHRA, YSYEKL. There are 13 residues in the CDR3. Trimming removed 0 bases from V and 2 bases from J, with 4 bases in between. CDR3 sequence reads: CASSQDVQETQYF. The DNA for the CDR3 is TGCGCCAGCAGCCAAGATGTACAAGAGACCCAGTACTTC.

The table lists this clone with a count of one. This chain links TRBV27 with TRBJ2-5; TRBD2 agrees at 7 bases. The germline gives CDR1 MNHEY, CDR2 SMNVEV (reference sequence). This CDR3 has 16 residues. Germline trimming cut 0 bases from V and 7 bases from J; bases unmatched to any gene: 11. In DNA form, the CDR3 reads TGTGCCAGCAGTTTATCTAGTGGCGGGAGTGAGGTGACCCAGTACTTC. Translated: CASSLSSGGSEVTQYF.

The rearrangement uses TRBV30 and TRBJ2-7; D not resolved. This CDR3 has 11 amino acids. Germline lookup yields CDR1 GTSNPN and CDR2 SVGIG (reference sequence). The V end was cut by 3 bases, the J end by 0 bases, with 3 bases between. Here the CDR3 reads CAWSHSYEQYF. CDR3 DNA sequence: TGTGCCTGGAGCCACTCCTACGAGCAGTACTTC.

There are a few counts of this clone. The CDR3 DNA reads TGTGCCAGCAGCAGAGGACGGGATACGCAGTATTTT. Its protein product is CASSRGRDTQYF. The V call is TRBV14, the J call TRBJ2-3, with D uncertain. This CDR3 contains 12 residues. CDR1 is SGHDN, CDR2 FVKESK, per germline. Between the trimmed V and J ends, which lost 5 bases and 6 bases, there was a span of 9 bases.

The chain has TRBV2 and TRBJ2-3; tentative D call: TRBD1 (6 bases). The CDR3 runs to 14 residues. CDR1 SNHLY and CDR2 FYNNEI come from the germline V gene. Trimming shortened V by 3 bases and J by 1 base, and 8 bases separated the two germline ends. CDR3 sequence reads: CASSDSGGTDTQYF. CDR3 in DNA: TGTGCCAGCAGTGACTCAGGGGGCACAGATACGCAGTATTTT.

The chain has TRBV5-6 and TRBJ2-1, with TRBD1 matching over 11 bases. This CDR3 has 17 amino acids. Unmatched junction bases numbered 8, after V lost 3 bases and J lost 3 bases. Germline V gives CDR1 SGHDT, CDR2 YYEEEE. In DNA, the CDR3 is TGTGCCAGCAGCTCGCCTCCCGGGACAGGGGGCTACAATGAGCAGTTCTTC. Protein sequence: CASSSPPGTGGYNEQFF.

V is TRBV6-5 and J is TRBJ2-7, with D uncertain. The CDR3 runs to 14 residues. V lost 6 bases and J lost 0, with 12 bases in between. Germline values: CDR1 MNHEY, CDR2 SVGAGI. The CDR3 sequence: CASSPQRLSYEQYF. Here the CDR3 DNA reads TGTGCCAGCAGCCCTCAACGGCTCTCCTACGAGCAGTACTTC.

The chain links TRBV11-2 to TRBJ1-2; TRBD1 agrees at 9 bases. Trimming cost V 1 base and J 2 bases; bases outside gene matches: 2. Germline V gene sequence: CDR1 SGHAT, CDR2 FQNNGV. CDR3 length: 15 amino acids. DNA of the CDR3: TGTGCCAGCAGCTTAGGAGGGACAGGGAACTATGGCTACACCTTC. It is translated as CASSLGGTGNYGYTF. Looking up the rest from reference TRBV11-2 and TRBJ1-2 gives the full variable domain: EAGVAQSPRYKIIEKRQSVAFWCNPISGHATLYWYQQILGQGPKLLIQFQNNGVVDDSQLPKDRFSAERLKGVDSTLKIQPAKLEDSAVYLCASSLGGTGNYGYTFGSGTRLTVV.

Note on this clone: Other nucleotide sequences in the sample specify the same CDR3. This sequence joins TRBV11-2 and TRBJ1-3; 8 nucleotides line up with TRBD1. V lost 5 bases to trimming and J lost 8 bases; unmatched junction nucleotides: 11. The germline gives CDR1 SGHAT, CDR2 FQNNGV. The CDR3 is made up of 15 amino acids. CDR3 sequence: CASSEAGGRGDTIYF. CDR3 bases: TGTGCCAGCAGCGAGGCAGGGGGCCGGGGGGACACCATATATTTT.

This chain links TRBV19 with TRBJ1-1; D is ambiguous. This CDR3 region has 12 residues. Trimming left V 6 bases short and J 6 bases short, with 11 bases between. The germline V gene has CDR1 LNHDA and CDR2 SQIVND (reference sequence). The CDR3 nucleotides are TGTGCCAGTAGCTATAGGGCCGCTGAAGCTTTCTTT. Protein product: CASSYRAAEAFF.

The chain has TRBV18 and TRBJ1-3; D uncertain. This CDR3 has 13 amino acids. V was trimmed by 3 bases and J by 4 bases, leaving 7 bases between them. Germline V gene sequence: CDR1 KGHSH, CDR2 LQKENI. In nucleotides, the CDR3 is TGTGCCAGCTCACCGAACAGAGGAAACACCATATATTTT. It yields the protein CASSPNRGNTIYF.

The chain recombines TRBV7-3 with TRBJ2-1, with 11 bases that match TRBD2. After removal of 6 bases from V and 13 bases from J, the junction contained 11 bases not matched to a gene. The germline V gene has CDR1 SGHTA and CDR2 FQGTGA. CDR3 length equals 14 residues. The CDR3 DNA follows: TGTGCCAGCAGTCCTGGGACTAGCGGAAGTCCCCAGTTCTTC. This sequence encodes CASSPGTSGSPQFF.

The chain combines TRBV9 with TRBJ2-7; a weak D match, TRBD1 (5 bases). The germline V gene has CDR1 SGDLS and CDR2 YYNGEE. The CDR3 has 14 amino acids. Trimming stripped 4 bases from V and 2 bases from J, with 13 bases between. This CDR3 is CASSSQGQTYEQYF. The CDR3 DNA sequence: TGTGCCAGCAGCTCCCAGGGTCAAACCTACGAGCAGTACTTC.